This T cell receptor beta chain stems from a study of T-cell reconstitution after alpha-beta-depleted transplantation in children. Study-wide points: At the one-year point after transplant, T-cell counts and TCRbeta diversity were found to come mostly from T cells that had been newly produced. Several hundred expanded graft clones reportedly supplied alpha-beta T cells about two months after transplant. Several patients had high TCRbeta diversity at day 60; it came from surviving recipient T cells and thymic progenitors.

The J segment lost 1 base and the V segment lost 3 bases, leaving 12 bases of the junction unmatched. Germline assignment: CDR1 DFQATT and CDR2 SNEGSKA (reference sequence). The CDR3 has 19 amino acids. Unique molecular identifiers were used to barcode this TCRbeta library. One entry per CDR3 protein, called by TCRdb with MiXCR from the PCR reads. The sample contains about a million distinct CDR3 sequences, about 29% of which appear only once. The table lists this clonotype with a few counts. As yet, its antigen is unknown. The sequencing used PBMCs, mostly from graft donor cells, collected 360 days after TCRalphabeta/CD19-depleted stem cell transplant. This rearrangement joins TRBV20-1 to TRBJ2-5; 15 nucleotides line up with TRBD2. This receptor was taken from a boy under two years old who had a stem cell transplant for SCID, so the T cells may come from the graft donor. The CDR3 sequence: CSASSLLGLAGGIQETQYF. The DNA of the CDR3 is TGCAGTGCTAGTTCTTTATTGGGACTAGCGGGGGGCATCCAAGAGACCCAGTACTTC.